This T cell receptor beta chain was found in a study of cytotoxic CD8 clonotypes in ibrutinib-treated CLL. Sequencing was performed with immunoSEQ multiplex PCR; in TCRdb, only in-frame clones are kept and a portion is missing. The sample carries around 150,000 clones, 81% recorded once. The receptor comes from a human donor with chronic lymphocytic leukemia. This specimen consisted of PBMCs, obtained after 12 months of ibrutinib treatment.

CDR3 nucleotides: TGCGCCAGCAGCCAAGCTGGGACAGCGACGTCCTACAATGAGCAGTTCTTC. Residues: CASSQAGTATSYNEQFF. The J gene is TRBJ2-1, the V gene TRBV4-3; 7 positions match TRBD1. Germline lookup yields CDR1 LGHNA and CDR2 YSLEER. CDR3 length: 17 residues. V lost 1 base to trimming and J lost 1 base; unmatched junction nucleotides: 7.